The subject of this entry is one T cell receptor beta chain. Its antigen is not identified. This specimen belongs to a study of T cell responses to AZD1222 COVID-19 vaccine. Across the study: Second doses were pooled across both intervals (about 4 or about 12 weeks). General study points: Mapped onto spike, vaccine-associated CD4 TCRs spanned it and were dominant at 160-218 and 743-854. Most donors were white British, females outnumbered males, and clonal diversity was possibly underestimated.

Profiling relied on immunoSEQ multiplex PCR, and the TCRdb table lists in-frame clones only, not all of them. The sample has roughly 170,000 clones; 90% are singletons. In germline, CDR1 is SGDLS, CDR2 YYNGEE. This CDR3 is built from 15 residues. V was trimmed by 0 bases and J by 0 bases, leaving 9 bases between them. The sequencing here drew on peripheral blood, taken on day 0 of AZD1222 vaccination. The rearrangement joins TRBV9 to TRBJ1-1, with D unclear. The TCR comes from an adult in good health. Here the CDR3 reads CASSVAGQMNTEAFF. CDR3 nucleotides: TGTGCCAGCAGCGTAGCTGGGCAGATGAACACTGAAGCTTTCTTT.